A single sample is the source of the 8 T cell receptor beta chains below, sequenced in a study of blood T cell repertoires in COVID-19. Using immunoSEQ multiplex PCR, the repertoire was profiled, and TCRdb retains in-frame clones only, with some absent. The table has under 350,000 clones, approximately 91% seen once. What was sequenced was PBMCs or T cells enriched from blood (not recorded which). The receptors stem from a woman in her 40s who had recovered from COVID-19.

The chain joins TRBV18 to TRBJ1-6; tentatively, D is TRBD1 (5 bases). Germline-derived CDR1 and CDR2 are KGHSH and LQKENI. The CDR3 has 14 residues. V was shortened by 2 bases and J by 8 bases, with 10 bases between the two germline ends. The CDR3 region has the DNA TGTGCCAGCTCACCAGGGGCCCGGGATTCACCCCTCCACTTT. It translates to CASSPGARDSPLHF.

V and J are TRBV19 and TRBJ1-4; TRBD1 agrees at 8 bases. Trimming removed 8 bases from V and 8 bases from J; junction bases left unmatched: 4. CDR3 length: 12 residues. The germline gives CDR1 LNHDA, CDR2 SQIVND (reference sequence). The CDR3 here is CASSGGGEKLFF. The CDR3 coding sequence is TGTGCCAGTTCAGGGGGCGGCGAAAAACTGTTTTTT.

The V call is TRBV2, the J call TRBJ1-1; 8 bases fit TRBD1. This CDR3 has 14 residues. Unmatched junction bases numbered 4, after V lost 3 bases and J lost 4 bases. CDR1 SNHLY and CDR2 FYNNEI come from the germline V gene. In nucleotides, the CDR3 is TGTGCCAGCAGTGACCAGGGGGCAATCACTGAAGCTTTCTTT. Its translation: CASSDQGAITEAFF.

This clone was counted only a few times. The genes are TRBV5-1 and TRBJ2-1; 11 bases match TRBD2. Germline CDR1 reads SGHRS; CDR2 reads YFSETQ. The CDR3 loop spans 16 amino acids. The ends lost 0 bases at V and 4 bases at J; junction bases unmatched: 3. DNA of the CDR3: TGCGCCAGCAGCTTGGTTGCTAGCGGGGGGTACAATGAGCAGTTCTTC. Protein sequence: CASSLVASGGYNEQFF. Together with reference TRBV5-1 and TRBJ2-1, the CDR3 gives the full variable domain: KAGVTQTPRYLIKTRGQQVTLSCSPISGHRSVSWYQQTPGQGLQFLFEYFSETQRNKGNFPGRFSGRQFSNSRSEMNVSTLELGDSALYLCASSLVASGGYNEQFFGPGTRLTVL.

The rearrangement uses TRBV5-4 and TRBJ2-7; 10 bases match TRBD1. V dropped 4 bases and J dropped 2; count of bases not matched to a gene: 9. The CDR3 is 16 amino acids. Germline assignment: CDR1 SGHNT and CDR2 YYREEE (reference sequence). In DNA form, the CDR3 reads TGTGCCAGCAGCGCACCGGGACAGGGGTCCCCCTACGAGCAGTACTTC. It translates to CASSAPGQGSPYEQYF.

V is TRBV25-1 and J is TRBJ1-4; 9 bases match TRBD1. With V trimmed by 8 bases and J by 8 bases, 12 bases remained unmatched. Per germline, CDR1 MGHDK and CDR2 SYGVNS. The CDR3 is 15 amino acids. Written as DNA, the CDR3 is TGTGCCAGCGCTCCCGGACAGGGGACGGGGGAAAAACTGTTTTTT. Its protein is CASAPGQGTGEKLFF.

This chain links TRBV10-2 with TRBJ2-1; TRBD2 matches at 12 bases. Trimming at V came to 6 bases and at J to 10 bases, leaving 7 bases not matched to a gene. The CDR3 covers 14 residues. Germline loops: CDR1 WSHSY, CDR2 SAAADI. CDR3 protein: CASSRTSGVVEQFF. The CDR3 DNA sequence: TGCGCCAGCAGCCGGACTAGCGGGGTCGTGGAGCAGTTCTTC.

The chain combines TRBV18 with TRBJ2-4, with D perhaps matching TRBD1 (7 bases). V shed 6 bases and J shed 6 bases, with 18 bases lying between them. Germline assignment: CDR1 KGHSH and CDR2 LQKENI. This CDR3 region has 15 residues. The CDR3 sequence is CASSARQGAGNIQYF. DNA for the CDR3: TGTGCCAGCTCGGCCAGACAGGGAGCGGGAAACATTCAGTACTTC.